This TCR beta chain is from a study of cytomegalovirus exposure and HLA in healthy donors. Study findings and constraints: Analysis was performed later, and it showed HLA-associated TCR beta chains to be more clonally expanded than equally common others. Later on, an analysis showed TCR association rates differing by HLA locus, with DRB1 the most and HLA-C the fewest.

Vbeta (60) and Jbeta (13) primers were used in the PCR. Produced via immunoSEQ multiplex PCR; TCRdb's table is partial and in-frame only. Here the sample spans some 190,000 clones, 78% being singletons. A note on this clone: Antigen: not known.

Trimming removed 7 bases at V and 2 bases at J, with 11 bases between. The CDR3 runs to 13 residues. Germline lookup yields CDR1 SGHNT and CDR2 YENEEA. Material: PBMCs. The chain joins TRBV11-3 to TRBJ1-1; maybe TRBD1 (6 bases). This TCR came from a woman in her twenties or thirties in good health and CMV-seropositive. CDR3 DNA sequence: TGTGCCAGCAACCGGGACACCAACACTGAAGCTTTCTTT. Protein: CASNRDTNTEAFF.